These 19 T cell receptor beta chains were sequenced from one sample in a study of cytomegalovirus exposure and HLA in healthy donors. PCR employed 60 Vbeta and 13 Jbeta primers. Assay used: immunoSEQ multiplex PCR; TCRdb lists only in-frame clones, some missing. The sample includes under 200,000 clones, roughly four fifths of them seen just once. The sample comprised PBMCs. The receptors were gathered from a man aged 25 to 45 in good health and CMV-seronegative.

The J gene is TRBJ1-1, the V gene TRBV27; 7 bases are shared with TRBD1. Looked up from germline, CDR1 is MNHEY and CDR2 is SMNVEV (reference sequence). The CDR3 sequence is 15 residues long. The J segment lost 6 bases and the V segment lost 6 bases, leaving 13 bases of the junction unmatched. The CDR3 nucleotides are TGTGCCAGCAGGATACAGGGGTGGGTTGATGCTGAAGCTTTCTTT. The encoded protein is CASRIQGWVDAEAFF.

This clone came up a few times. The CDR3 DNA follows: TGCGCCAGCAGTCCGGGACTAGCGGTCACAGATACGCAGTATTTT. Protein: CASSPGLAVTDTQYF. The chain uses TRBV5-1 and TRBJ2-3, with TRBD2 matching over 11 bases. V lost 5 bases to trimming and J lost 2 bases; unmatched junction nucleotides: 4. Looked up from germline, CDR1 is SGHRS and CDR2 is YFSETQ. CDR3 length: 15 amino acids.

The V call is TRBV7-9, the J call TRBJ1-2; D is possibly TRBD1 (6 bases). The V end lost 5 bases, the J end lost 0 bases, and 16 bases lay between the germline ends. CDR3 length: 16 residues. Germline V gene lookup returns CDR1 SEHNR and CDR2 FQNEAQ (reference sequence). This chain's CDR3 is CASSPPRGHPNYGYTF. CDR3 DNA: TGTGCCAGCAGCCCTCCTAGGGGACACCCTAACTATGGCTACACCTTC.

The chain couples TRBV11-2 to TRBJ2-2, with 9 bases matching TRBD1. This CDR3 spans 16 amino acids. Germline trimming cut 1 base from V and 6 bases from J; bases unmatched to any gene: 6. CDR1 is SGHAT, CDR2 FQNNGV, per germline. The chain's CDR3 is CASSLARDRDAGELFF. The CDR3 nucleotides are TGTGCCAGCAGCTTAGCCCGGGACAGGGATGCCGGGGAGCTGTTTTTT. The full variable domain, with the rest looked up from reference TRBV11-2 and TRBJ2-2, is EAGVAQSPRYKIIEKRQSVAFWCNPISGHATLYWYQQILGQGPKLLIQFQNNGVVDDSQLPKDRFSAERLKGVDSTLKIQPAKLEDSAVYLCASSLARDRDAGELFFGEGSRLTVL.

The chain employs TRBV19 and TRBJ1-5; D gene uncertain. Trimming left V 6 bases short and J 6 bases short, with 15 bases between. Germline V gene lookup returns CDR1 LNHDA and CDR2 SQIVND (reference sequence). This CDR3 is 14 amino acids long. DNA for the CDR3: TGTGCCAGTAGCCCTGGGGAGGTCGTTCAGCCCCAGCATTTT. This translates into CASSPGEVVQPQHF.

V usage is TRBV2 and J usage is TRBJ2-7; possible D gene TRBD1, 6 bases. V was pared by 6 bases and J by 5 bases, with 17 bases between. The CDR3 runs 14 residues. Germline-derived CDR1 and CDR2 are SNHLY and FYNNEI. The CDR3 reads CASSGDTLLHEQYF. CDR3 in DNA: TGTGCCAGCAGCGGGGACACCCTTCTCCACGAGCAGTACTTC.

This clone has more than one count but fewer than ten. V and J are TRBV7-6 and TRBJ2-6; 7 bases align to TRBD2. The CDR3 runs 18 residues. Looked up from germline, CDR1 is SGHVS and CDR2 is FNYEAQ. With 2 bases clipped from V and 2 bases from J, the junction kept 9 bases outside the gene matches. The CDR3 sequence is CASSLSLAGVAGANVLTF. The DNA for the CDR3 is TGTGCCAGCAGCTTAAGCCTGGCGGGGGTAGCTGGGGCCAACGTCCTGACTTTC.

The chain carries TRBV7-9 and TRBJ2-7, with 10 bases identical to TRBD1. The J segment lost 2 bases and the V segment lost 5 bases, leaving 6 bases of the junction unmatched. CDR3 length: 15 residues. Germline lookup yields CDR1 SEHNR and CDR2 FQNEAQ (reference sequence). The CDR3 region has the DNA TGTGCCAGCAGCGGACCTGGGACAGGGGCCTACGAGCAGTACTTC. It translates to CASSGPGTGAYEQYF.

The chain couples TRBV19 to TRBJ1-5; TRBD1 might be the D (6 bases). The germline CDR1 and CDR2 sequences are LNHDA and SQIVND (reference sequence). The CDR3 is 14 amino acids. Trimming pared 3 bases from V and 7 bases from J, leaving 13 bases between. DNA of the CDR3: TGTGCCAGTAGTATTCAGGGGCTGGACCAGCCCCAGCATTTT. This sequence encodes CASSIQGLDQPQHF.

V usage is TRBV6-1 and J usage is TRBJ1-5; a possible D gene is TRBD1 (5 bases). Per germline, CDR1 MNHNS and CDR2 SASEGT. Trimming pared 8 bases from V and 3 bases from J, leaving 17 bases between. This CDR3 has 15 amino acids. The CDR3: CASASRGGINQPQHF. As DNA, the CDR3 is TGTGCCAGCGCTTCGCGGGGGGGAATCAATCAGCCCCAGCATTTT.

The chain links TRBV28 to TRBJ2-3; 12 bases are shared with TRBD2. CDR1 and CDR2 from the germline V gene are MDHEN and SYDVKM. The CDR3 runs 15 residues. The J segment lost 6 bases and the V segment lost 3 bases, leaving 4 bases of the junction unmatched. In nucleotides, the CDR3 is TGTGCCAGCAGTTTTGGACTAGCGGGATCCGATACGCAGTATTTT. Its protein product is CASSFGLAGSDTQYF.

This clone was seen only once. The V gene is TRBV7-6, the J gene TRBJ2-5, with 10 bases identical to TRBD2. Per the germline V gene, CDR1 is SGHVS and CDR2 is FNYEAQ. The V gene end was trimmed by 1 base and the J gene end by 0 bases; junction bases not matched to a gene: 11. There are 19 residues in the CDR3. CDR3 DNA: TGTGCCAGCAGCTTAGAAGGACTAGCGGCCCTAGGGAACCAAGAGACCCAGTACTTC. This encodes CASSLEGLAALGNQETQYF.

The chain joins TRBV19 to TRBJ2-7, with 12 bases matching TRBD2. V shed 1 base, J shed 2 bases, and the junction held 3 bases outside the gene matches. The length of the CDR3 is 16 residues. Germline V lookup: CDR1 LNHDA, CDR2 SQIVND (reference sequence). The CDR3 reads CASSIGTSGTPYEQYF. The CDR3 nucleotides are TGTGCCAGTAGTATAGGGACTAGCGGGACTCCCTACGAGCAGTACTTC.

This sequence joins TRBV6-4 and TRBJ1-1; D is undetermined. Germline values: CDR1 MRHNA, CDR2 SNTAGT. This CDR3 contains 14 residues. V gave up 2 bases and J gave up 1 base, with 8 bases separating them. The CDR3 region is CASSDTDKNTEAFF. The CDR3, as DNA: TGTGCCAGCAGTGACACAGACAAGAACACTGAAGCTTTCTTT.

V is TRBV28 and J is TRBJ2-7; 7 nucleotides line up with TRBD2. Unmatched junction bases numbered 13, after V lost 2 bases and J lost 0 bases. The CDR3 runs to 18 residues. The germline CDR1 and CDR2 sequences are MDHEN and SYDVKM. CDR3 DNA sequence: TGTGCCAGCAGTTTAGTCGGGAGGTTCGGGAGGCCCTCCTACGAGCAGTACTTC. Its translation: CASSLVGRFGRPSYEQYF.

In its sample, this clone was seen a few times. The rearrangement joins TRBV6-5 to TRBJ1-3, with TRBD1 matching 7 bases. CDR1 is MNHEY, CDR2 SVGAGI, per germline. The ends lost 6 bases at V and 1 base at J; junction bases unmatched: 6. The CDR3 extends over 15 amino acids. The CDR3 loop reads CASRRDSLSGNTIYF. CDR3 DNA: TGTGCCAGCAGAAGGGACAGCCTTTCTGGAAACACCATATATTTT.

This clone was seen a few times. CDR3 residues: CASNLGGGNQPQHF. The CDR3 nucleotides are TGTGCCAGCAACCTAGGGGGCGGCAATCAGCCCCAGCATTTT. The chain couples TRBV28 to TRBJ1-5, with 7 bases lining up with TRBD1. The CDR3 has 14 amino acids. The V and J ends lost 7 bases and 2 bases, in that order; junction bases with no gene match: 5. The V gene's germline CDR1 is MDHEN and CDR2 SYDVKM. Filled out from reference TRBV28 and TRBJ1-5, the complete variable domain reads DVKVTQSSRYLVKRTGEKVFLECVQDMDHENMFWYRQDPGLGLRLIYFSYDVKMKEKGDIPEGYSVSREKKERFSLILESASTNQTSMYLCASNLGGGNQPQHFGDGTRLSIL.

The CDR3 DNA reads TGTGCCAGCAGCCCAACCGGGACAGGGCGCGCTTTCTTT. Translating gives CASSPTGTGRAFF. The V and J genes are TRBV7-9 and TRBJ1-1, with TRBD1 matching over 9 bases. The CDR3 sequence is 13 residues long. Unmatched junction bases numbered 9, after V lost 5 bases and J lost 11 bases. Looked up from germline, CDR1 is SEHNR and CDR2 is FQNEAQ (reference sequence).

The table lists this clone with a few counts. The chain joins TRBV5-4 to TRBJ2-6; D not certain. The length of the CDR3 is 15 residues. V was trimmed by 3 bases and J by 0 bases, leaving 7 bases between them. Per germline, CDR1 SGHNT and CDR2 YYREEE (reference sequence). The CDR3 sequence: CASSWPGSGANVLTF. The CDR3 DNA reads TGTGCCAGCAGCTGGCCGGGCTCTGGGGCCAACGTCCTGACTTTC.